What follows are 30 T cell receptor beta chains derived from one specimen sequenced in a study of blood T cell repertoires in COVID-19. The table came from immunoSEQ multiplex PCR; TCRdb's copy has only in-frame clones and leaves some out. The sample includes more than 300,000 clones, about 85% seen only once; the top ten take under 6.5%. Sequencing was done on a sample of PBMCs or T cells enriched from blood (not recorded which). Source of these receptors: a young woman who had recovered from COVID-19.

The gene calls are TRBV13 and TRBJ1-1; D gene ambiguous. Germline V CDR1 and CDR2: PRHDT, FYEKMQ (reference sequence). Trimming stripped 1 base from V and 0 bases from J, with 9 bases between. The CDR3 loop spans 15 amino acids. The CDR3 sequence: CASSLVGSLNTEAFF. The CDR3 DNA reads TGTGCCAGCAGCTTAGTGGGCAGCTTGAACACTGAAGCTTTCTTT. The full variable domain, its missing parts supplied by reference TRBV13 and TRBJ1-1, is AAGVIQSPRHLIKEKRETATLKCYPIPRHDTVYWYQQGPGQDPQFLISFYEKMQSDKGSIPDRFSAQQFSDYHSELNMSSLELGDSALYFCASSLVGSLNTEAFFGQGTRLTVV.

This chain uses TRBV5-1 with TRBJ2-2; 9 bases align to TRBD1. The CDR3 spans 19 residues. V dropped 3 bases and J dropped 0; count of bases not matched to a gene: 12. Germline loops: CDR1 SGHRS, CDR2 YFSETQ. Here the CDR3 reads CASSYRGRLEKANTGELFF. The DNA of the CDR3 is TGCGCCAGCAGCTACAGGGGGCGTTTGGAAAAAGCGAACACCGGGGAGCTGTTTTTT.

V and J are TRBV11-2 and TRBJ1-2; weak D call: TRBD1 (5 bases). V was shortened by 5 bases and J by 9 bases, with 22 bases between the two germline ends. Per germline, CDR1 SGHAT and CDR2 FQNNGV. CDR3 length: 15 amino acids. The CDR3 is CASSPVGGPPIRYTF. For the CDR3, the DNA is TGTGCCAGCAGCCCGGTGGGGGGACCCCCTATTCGCTACACCTTC.

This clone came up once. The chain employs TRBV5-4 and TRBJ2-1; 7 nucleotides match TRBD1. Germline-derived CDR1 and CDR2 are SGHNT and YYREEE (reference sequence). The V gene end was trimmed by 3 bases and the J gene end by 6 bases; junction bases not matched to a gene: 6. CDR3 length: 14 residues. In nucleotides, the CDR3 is TGTGCCAGCAGCTCGGCGACAGGGATCAATGAGCAGTTCTTC. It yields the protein CASSSATGINEQFF. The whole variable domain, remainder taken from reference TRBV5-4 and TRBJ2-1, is ETGVTQSPTHLIKTRGQQVTLRCSSQSGHNTVSWYQQALGQGPQFIFQYYREEENGRGNFPPRFSGLQFPNYSSELNVNALELDDSALYLCASSSATGINEQFFGPGTRLTVL.

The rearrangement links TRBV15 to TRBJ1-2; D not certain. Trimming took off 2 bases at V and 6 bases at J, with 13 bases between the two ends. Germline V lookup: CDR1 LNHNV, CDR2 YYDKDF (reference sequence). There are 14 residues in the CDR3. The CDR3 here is CATSRSREMDGYTF. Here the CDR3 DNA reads TGTGCCACCAGCAGATCTAGGGAGATGGATGGCTACACCTTC.

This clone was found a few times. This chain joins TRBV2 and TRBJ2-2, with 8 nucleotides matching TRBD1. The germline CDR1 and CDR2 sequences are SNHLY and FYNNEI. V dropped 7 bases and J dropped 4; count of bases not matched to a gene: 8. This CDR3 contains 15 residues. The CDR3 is CASTSGGAGTGELFF. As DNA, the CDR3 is TGTGCCAGCACGTCAGGGGGCGCGGGCACCGGGGAGCTGTTTTTT.

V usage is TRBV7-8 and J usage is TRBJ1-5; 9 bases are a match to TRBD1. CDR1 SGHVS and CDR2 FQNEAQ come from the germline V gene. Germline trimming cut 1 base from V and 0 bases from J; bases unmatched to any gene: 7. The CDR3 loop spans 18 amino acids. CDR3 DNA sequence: TGTGCCAGCAGCTTAGGGGGCGGGACAGGGTATAGCAATCAGCCCCAGCATTTT. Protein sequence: CASSLGGGTGYSNQPQHF. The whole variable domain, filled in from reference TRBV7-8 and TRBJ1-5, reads GAGVSQSPRYKVAKRGQDVALRCDPISGHVSLFWYQQALGQGPEFLTYFQNEAQLDKSGLPSDRFFAERPEGSVSTLKIQRTQQEDSAVYLCASSLGGGTGYSNQPQHFGDGTRLSIL.

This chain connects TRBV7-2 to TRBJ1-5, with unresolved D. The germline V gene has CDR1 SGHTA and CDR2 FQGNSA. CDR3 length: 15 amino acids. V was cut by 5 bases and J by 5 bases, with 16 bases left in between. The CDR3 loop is CASSPPGVGDQPQHF. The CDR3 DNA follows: TGTGCCAGCAGCCCCCCCGGGGTAGGCGATCAGCCCCAGCATTTT.

The CDR3 protein is CASSLGQSYEQYF. The CDR3 DNA reads as TGTGCCAGCAGCCTGGGACAGTCCTACGAGCAGTACTTC. The rearrangement links TRBV27 to TRBJ2-7, with 7 bases identical to TRBD1. Germline V gene data show CDR1 as MNHEY and CDR2 as SMNVEV (reference sequence). The CDR3 has 13 amino acids. V shed 6 bases and J 1 base; nucleotides not matched to a gene: 3.

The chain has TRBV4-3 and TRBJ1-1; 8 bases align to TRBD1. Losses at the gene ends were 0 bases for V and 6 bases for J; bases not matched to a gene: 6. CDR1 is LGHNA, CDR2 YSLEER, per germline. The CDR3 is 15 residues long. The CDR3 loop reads CASSQDLGRGPEAFF. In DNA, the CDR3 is TGCGCCAGCAGCCAAGATCTTGGCAGGGGGCCTGAAGCTTTCTTT.

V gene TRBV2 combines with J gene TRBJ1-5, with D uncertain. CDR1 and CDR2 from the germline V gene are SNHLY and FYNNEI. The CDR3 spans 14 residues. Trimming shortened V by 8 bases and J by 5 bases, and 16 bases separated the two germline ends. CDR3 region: CASGIQQTDQPQHF. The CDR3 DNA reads TGTGCCAGCGGTATACAGCAAACGGATCAGCCCCAGCATTTT.

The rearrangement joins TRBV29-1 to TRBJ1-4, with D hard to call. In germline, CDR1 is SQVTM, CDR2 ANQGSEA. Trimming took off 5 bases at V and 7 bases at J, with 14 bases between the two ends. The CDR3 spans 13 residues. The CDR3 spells CSVPSGDPEKLFF. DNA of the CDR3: TGCAGCGTTCCTTCGGGAGATCCTGAAAAACTGTTTTTT.

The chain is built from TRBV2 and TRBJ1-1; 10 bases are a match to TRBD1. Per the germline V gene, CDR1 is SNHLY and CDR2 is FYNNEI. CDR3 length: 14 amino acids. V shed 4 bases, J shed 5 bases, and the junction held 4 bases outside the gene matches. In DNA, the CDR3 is TGTGCCAGCAGTGCTCGGACAGGGGGTACTGAAGCTTTCTTT. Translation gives CASSARTGGTEAFF.

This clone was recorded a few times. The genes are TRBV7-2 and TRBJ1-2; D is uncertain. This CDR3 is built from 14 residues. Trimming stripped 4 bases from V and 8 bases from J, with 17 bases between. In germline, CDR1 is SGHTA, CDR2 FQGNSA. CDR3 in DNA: TGTGCCAGCAGCTACCGCCAGGACTATAGGGGCTACACCTTC. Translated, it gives CASSYRQDYRGYTF.

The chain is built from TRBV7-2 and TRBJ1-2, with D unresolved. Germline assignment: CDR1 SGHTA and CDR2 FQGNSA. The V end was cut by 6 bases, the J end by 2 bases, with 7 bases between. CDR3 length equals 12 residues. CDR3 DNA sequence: TGTGCCAGCAGGGGGAGGAACTATGGCTACACCTTC. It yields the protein CASRGRNYGYTF.

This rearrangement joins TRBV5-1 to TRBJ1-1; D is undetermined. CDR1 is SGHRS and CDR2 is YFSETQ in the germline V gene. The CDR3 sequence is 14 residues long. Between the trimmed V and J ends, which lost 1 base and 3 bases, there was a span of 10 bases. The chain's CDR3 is CASSLRRWDTEAFF. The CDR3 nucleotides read TGCGCCAGCAGCTTGAGGAGGTGGGACACTGAAGCTTTCTTT.

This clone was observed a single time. The CDR3 is CASSIGTGRWAEQFF. The CDR3 DNA sequence: TGTGCCAGTAGTATAGGGACAGGGAGGTGGGCTGAGCAGTTCTTC. The V gene is TRBV19, the J gene TRBJ2-1, with 8 bases that match TRBD1. Germline trimming cut 1 base from V and 9 bases from J; bases unmatched to any gene: 8. The CDR3 consists of 15 residues. Germline loops: CDR1 LNHDA, CDR2 SQIVND (reference sequence).

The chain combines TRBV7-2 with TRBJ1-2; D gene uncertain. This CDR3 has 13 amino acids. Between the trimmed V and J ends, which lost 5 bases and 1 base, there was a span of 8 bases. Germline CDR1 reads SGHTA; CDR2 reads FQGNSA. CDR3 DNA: TGTGCCAGCAGCGCGGGCATTAACTATGGCTACACCTTC. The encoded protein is CASSAGINYGYTF.

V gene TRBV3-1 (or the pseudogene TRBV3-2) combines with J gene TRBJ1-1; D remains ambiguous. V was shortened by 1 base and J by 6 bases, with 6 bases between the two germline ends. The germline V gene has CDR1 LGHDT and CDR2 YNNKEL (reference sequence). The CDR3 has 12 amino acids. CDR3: CASSQVQAEAFF. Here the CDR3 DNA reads TGTGCCAGCAGCCAAGTTCAGGCTGAAGCTTTCTTT.

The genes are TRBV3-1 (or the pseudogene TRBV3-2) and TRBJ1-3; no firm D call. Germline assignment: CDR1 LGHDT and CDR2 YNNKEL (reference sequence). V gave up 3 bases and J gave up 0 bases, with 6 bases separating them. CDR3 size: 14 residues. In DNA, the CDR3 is TGTGCCAGCAGCCAGGCTGTCTCTGGAAACACCATATATTTT. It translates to CASSQAVSGNTIYF.

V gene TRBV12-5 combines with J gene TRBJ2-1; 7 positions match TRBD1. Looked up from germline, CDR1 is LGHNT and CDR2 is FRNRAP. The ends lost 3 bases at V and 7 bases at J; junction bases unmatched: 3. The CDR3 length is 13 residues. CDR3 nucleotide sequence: TGTGCTAGTGGTTTAGGGGGCCTGAATGAGCAGTTCTTC. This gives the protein CASGLGGLNEQFF.

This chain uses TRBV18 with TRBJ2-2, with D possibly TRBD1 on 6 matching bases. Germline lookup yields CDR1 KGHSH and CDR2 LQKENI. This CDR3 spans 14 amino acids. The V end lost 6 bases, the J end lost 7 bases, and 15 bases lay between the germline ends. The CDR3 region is CASSDQQGGGELFF. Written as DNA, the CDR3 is TGTGCCAGCTCCGACCAACAGGGCGGCGGGGAGCTGTTTTTT. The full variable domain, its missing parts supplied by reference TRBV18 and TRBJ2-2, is NAGVMQNPRHLVRRRGQEARLRCSPMKGHSHVYWYRQLPEEGLKFMVYLQKENIIDESGMPKERFSAEFPKEGPSILRIQQVVRGDSAAYFCASSDQQGGGELFFGEGSRLTVL.

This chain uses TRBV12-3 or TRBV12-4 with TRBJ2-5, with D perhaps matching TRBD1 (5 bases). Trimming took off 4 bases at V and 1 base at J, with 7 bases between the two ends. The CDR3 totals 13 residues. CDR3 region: CASSSGIQETQYF. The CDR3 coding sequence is TGTGCCAGCAGTTCAGGGATCCAAGAGACCCAGTACTTC.

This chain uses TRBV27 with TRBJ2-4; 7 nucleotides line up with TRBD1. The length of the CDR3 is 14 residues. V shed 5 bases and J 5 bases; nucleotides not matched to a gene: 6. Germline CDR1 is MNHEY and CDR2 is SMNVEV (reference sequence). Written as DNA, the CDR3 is TGTGCCAGCAGTGCCCCGGGACAGCAAAACATTCAGTACTTC. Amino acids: CASSAPGQQNIQYF.

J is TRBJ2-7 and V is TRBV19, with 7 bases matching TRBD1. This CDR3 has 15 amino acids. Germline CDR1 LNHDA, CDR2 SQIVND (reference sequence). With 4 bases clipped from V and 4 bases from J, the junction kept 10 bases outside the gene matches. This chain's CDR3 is CASSTNRDRKYEQYF. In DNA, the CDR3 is TGTGCCAGTAGTACTAACCGGGACAGAAAGTACGAGCAGTACTTC.

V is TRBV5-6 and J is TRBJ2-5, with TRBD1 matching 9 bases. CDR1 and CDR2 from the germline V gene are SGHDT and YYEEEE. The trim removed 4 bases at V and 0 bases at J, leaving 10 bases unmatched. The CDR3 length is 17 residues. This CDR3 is CASSPRQGVPHQETQYF. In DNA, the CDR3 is TGTGCCAGCAGCCCGCGACAGGGGGTGCCCCACCAAGAGACCCAGTACTTC. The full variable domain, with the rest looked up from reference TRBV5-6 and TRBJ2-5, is DAGVTQSPTHLIKTRGQQVTLRCSPKSGHDTVSWYQQALGQGPQFIFQYYEEEERQRGNFPDRFSGHQFPNYSSELNVNALLLGDSALYLCASSPRQGVPHQETQYFGPGTRLLVL.

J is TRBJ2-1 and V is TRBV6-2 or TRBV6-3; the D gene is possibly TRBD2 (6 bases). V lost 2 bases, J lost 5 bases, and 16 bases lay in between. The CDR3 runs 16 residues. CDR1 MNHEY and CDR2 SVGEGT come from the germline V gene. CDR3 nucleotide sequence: TGTGCCAGCAGTTACCATAGGGCGGGCGGGGACAATGAGCAGTTCTTC. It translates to CASSYHRAGGDNEQFF.

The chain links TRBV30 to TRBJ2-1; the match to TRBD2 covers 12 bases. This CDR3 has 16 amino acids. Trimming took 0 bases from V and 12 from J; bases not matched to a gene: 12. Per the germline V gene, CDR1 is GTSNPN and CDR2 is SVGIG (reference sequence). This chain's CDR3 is CAWSVRLAGDLIGQFF. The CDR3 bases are TGTGCCTGGAGTGTACGACTAGCGGGGGACCTAATAGGGCAGTTCTTC.

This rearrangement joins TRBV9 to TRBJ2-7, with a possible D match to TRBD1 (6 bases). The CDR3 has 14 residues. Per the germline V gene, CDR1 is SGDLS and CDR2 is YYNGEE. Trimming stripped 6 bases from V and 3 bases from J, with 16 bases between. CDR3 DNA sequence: TGTGCCAGCACTCCAGGGGTCGGTGGCTACGAGCAGTACTTC. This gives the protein CASTPGVGGYEQYF.

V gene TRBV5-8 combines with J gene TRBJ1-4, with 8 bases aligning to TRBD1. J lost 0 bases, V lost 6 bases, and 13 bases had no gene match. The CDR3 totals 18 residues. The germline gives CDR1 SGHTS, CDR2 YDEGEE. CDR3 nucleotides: TGTGCCAGCAACCACGGACAGGGAACAACTTCAACTAATGAAAAACTGTTTTTT. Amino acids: CASNHGQGTTSTNEKLFF.